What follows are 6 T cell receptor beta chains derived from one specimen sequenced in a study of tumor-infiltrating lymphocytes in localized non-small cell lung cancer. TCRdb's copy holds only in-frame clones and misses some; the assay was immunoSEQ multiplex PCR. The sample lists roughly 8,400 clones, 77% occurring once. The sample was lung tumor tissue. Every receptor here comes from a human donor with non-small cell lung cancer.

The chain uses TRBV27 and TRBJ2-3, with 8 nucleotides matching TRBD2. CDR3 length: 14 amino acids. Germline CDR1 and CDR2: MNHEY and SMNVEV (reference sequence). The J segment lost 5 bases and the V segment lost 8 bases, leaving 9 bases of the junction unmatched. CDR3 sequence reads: CASASGLGKDTQYF. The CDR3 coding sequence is TGTGCCAGCGCATCGGGACTAGGTAAAGATACGCAGTATTTT.

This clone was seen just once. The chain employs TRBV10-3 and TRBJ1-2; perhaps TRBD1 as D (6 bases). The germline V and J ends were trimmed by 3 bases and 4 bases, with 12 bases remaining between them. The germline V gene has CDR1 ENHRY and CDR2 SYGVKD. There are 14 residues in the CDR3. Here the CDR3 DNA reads TGTGCCATCAGTGAATACGACAGGCTCTATGGCTACACCTTC. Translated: CAISEYDRLYGYTF.

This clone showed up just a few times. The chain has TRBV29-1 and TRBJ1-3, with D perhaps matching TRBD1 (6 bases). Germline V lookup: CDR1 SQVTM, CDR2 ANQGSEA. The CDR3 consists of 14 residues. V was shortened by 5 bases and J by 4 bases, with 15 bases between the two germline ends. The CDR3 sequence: CSVSETGIGNTIYF. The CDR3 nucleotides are TGCAGCGTTTCTGAAACAGGGATCGGAAACACCATATATTTT. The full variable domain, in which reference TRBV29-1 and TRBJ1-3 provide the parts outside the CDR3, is SAVISQKPSRDICQRGTSLTIQCQVDSQVTMMFWYRQQPGQSLTLIATANQGSEATYESGFVIDKFPISRPNLTFSTLTVSNMSPEDSSIYLCSVSETGIGNTIYFGEGSWLTVV.

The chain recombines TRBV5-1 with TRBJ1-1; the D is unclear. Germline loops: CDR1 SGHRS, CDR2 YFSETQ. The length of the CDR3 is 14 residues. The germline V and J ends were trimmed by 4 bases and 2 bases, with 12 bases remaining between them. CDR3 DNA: TGCGCCAGCAGCCCGGCAGTATCTAACACTGAAGCTTTCTTT. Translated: CASSPAVSNTEAFF.

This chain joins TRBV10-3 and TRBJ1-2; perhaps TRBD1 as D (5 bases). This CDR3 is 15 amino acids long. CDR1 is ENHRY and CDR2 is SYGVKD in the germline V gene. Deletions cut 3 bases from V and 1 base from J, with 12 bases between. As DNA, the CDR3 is TGTGCCATCAGTGACACGACAGCCTATAACTATGGCTACACCTTC. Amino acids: CAISDTTAYNYGYTF.

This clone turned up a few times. CDR3 residues: CASLASVTNIQYF. As DNA, the CDR3 is TGTGCCAGCTTGGCCTCGGTGACGAACATTCAGTACTTC. The V gene is TRBV28, the J gene TRBJ2-4; D ambiguous. Germline loops: CDR1 MDHEN, CDR2 SYDVKM. The CDR3 sequence is 13 residues long. The V and J ends lost 8 bases and 7 bases respectively, with 15 bases between them.